This T cell receptor beta chain derives from a study of blood T cell repertoires in COVID-19. Measured with immunoSEQ multiplex PCR; TCRdb has only the in-frame clones, and not every one. The sample records about 180,000 clones, around four fifths being singletons. Trimming stripped 1 base from V and 8 bases from J, with 6 bases between. This CDR3 region has 13 residues. Per germline, CDR1 LGHNT and CDR2 FRNRAP. The sequence derives from a man between 65 and 85 years old with active or convalescent COVID-19. Sequencing input: peripheral blood. The rearrangement joins TRBV12-5 to TRBJ1-6; D is possibly TRBD1 (6 bases). The CDR3 protein is CASGLEGDSPLHF. As DNA, the CDR3 is TGTGCTAGTGGTTTGGAGGGGGATTCACCCCTCCACTTT.